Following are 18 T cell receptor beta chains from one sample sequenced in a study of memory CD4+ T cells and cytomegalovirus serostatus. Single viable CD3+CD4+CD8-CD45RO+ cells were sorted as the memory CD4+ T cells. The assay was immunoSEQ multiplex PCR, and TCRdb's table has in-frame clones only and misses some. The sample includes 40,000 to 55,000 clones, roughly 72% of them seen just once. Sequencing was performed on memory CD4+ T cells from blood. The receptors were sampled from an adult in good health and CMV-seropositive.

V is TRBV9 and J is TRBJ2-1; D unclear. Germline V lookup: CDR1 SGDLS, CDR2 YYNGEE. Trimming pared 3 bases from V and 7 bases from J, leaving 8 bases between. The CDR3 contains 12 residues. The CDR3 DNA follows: TGTGCCAGCAGCGCAACCTTGAATGAGCAGTTCTTC. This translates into CASSATLNEQFF.

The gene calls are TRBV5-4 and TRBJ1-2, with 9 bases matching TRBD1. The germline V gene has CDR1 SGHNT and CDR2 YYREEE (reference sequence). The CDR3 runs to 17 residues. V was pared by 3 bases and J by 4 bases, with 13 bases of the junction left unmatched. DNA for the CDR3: TGTGCCAGCAGCTCCGCAAATACAGGGGGCACTGGCTATGGCTACACCTTC. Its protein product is CASSSANTGGTGYGYTF.

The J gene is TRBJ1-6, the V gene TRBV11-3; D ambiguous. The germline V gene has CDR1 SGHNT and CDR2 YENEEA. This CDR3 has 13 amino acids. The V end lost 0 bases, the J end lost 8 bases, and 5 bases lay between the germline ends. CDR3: CASSLDIHSPLHF. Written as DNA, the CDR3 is TGTGCCAGCAGCTTAGACATCCATTCACCCCTCCACTTT.

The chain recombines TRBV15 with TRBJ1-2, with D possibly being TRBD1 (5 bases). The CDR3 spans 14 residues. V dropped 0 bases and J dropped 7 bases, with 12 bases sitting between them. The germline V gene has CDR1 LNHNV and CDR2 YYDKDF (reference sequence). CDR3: CATSRDVGAGGYTF. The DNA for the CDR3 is TGTGCCACCAGCAGAGATGTTGGGGCTGGTGGCTACACCTTC.

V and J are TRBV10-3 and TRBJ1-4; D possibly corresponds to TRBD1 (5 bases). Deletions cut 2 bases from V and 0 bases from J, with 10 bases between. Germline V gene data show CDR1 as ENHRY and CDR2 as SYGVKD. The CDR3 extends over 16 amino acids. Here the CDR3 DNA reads TGTGCCATCAGTGAGGGCAGGGCTGCAACTAATGAAAAACTGTTTTTT. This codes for CAISEGRAATNEKLFF.

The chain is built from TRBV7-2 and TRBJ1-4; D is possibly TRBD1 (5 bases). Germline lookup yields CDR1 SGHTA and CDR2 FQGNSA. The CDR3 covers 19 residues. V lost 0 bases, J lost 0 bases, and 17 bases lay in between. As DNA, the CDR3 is TGTGCCAGCAGCTTAGCGGCAGTGGGGACTCTGGCAACTAATGAAAAACTGTTTTTT. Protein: CASSLAAVGTLATNEKLFF.

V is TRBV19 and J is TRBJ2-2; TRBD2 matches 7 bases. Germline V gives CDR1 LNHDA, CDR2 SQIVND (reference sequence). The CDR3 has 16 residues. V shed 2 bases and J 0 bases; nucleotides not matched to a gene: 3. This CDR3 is CASSIISGANTGELFF. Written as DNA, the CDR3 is TGTGCCAGTAGTATAATCAGCGGGGCGAACACCGGGGAGCTGTTTTTT. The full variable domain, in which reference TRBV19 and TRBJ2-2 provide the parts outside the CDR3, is DGGITQSPKYLFRKEGQNVTLSCEQNLNHDAMYWYRQDPGQGLRLIYYSQIVNDFQKGDIAEGYSVSREKKESFPLTVTSAQKNPTAFYLCASSIISGANTGELFFGEGSRLTVL.

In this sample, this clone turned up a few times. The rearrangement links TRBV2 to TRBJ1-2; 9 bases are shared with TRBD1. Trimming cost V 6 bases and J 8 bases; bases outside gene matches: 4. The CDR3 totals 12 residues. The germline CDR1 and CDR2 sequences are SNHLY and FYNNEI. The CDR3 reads CASRGTGNGYTF. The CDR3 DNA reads TGTGCCAGCAGGGGGACAGGGAACGGCTACACCTTC.

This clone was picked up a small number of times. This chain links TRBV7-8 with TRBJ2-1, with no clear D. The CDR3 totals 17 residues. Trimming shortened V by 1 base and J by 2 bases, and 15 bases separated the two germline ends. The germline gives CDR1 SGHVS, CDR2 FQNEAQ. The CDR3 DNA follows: TGTGCCAGCAGCTTAGTCGGAATCACGTCAACCTACAATGAGCAGTTCTTC. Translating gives CASSLVGITSTYNEQFF.

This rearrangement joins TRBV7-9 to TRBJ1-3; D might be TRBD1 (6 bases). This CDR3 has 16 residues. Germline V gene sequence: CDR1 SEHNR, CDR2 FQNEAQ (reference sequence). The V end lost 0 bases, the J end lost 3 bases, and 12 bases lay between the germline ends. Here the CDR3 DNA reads TGTGCCAGCAGCTTAGCAGCAGGGGAGGTTGGAAACACCATATATTTT. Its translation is CASSLAAGEVGNTIYF.

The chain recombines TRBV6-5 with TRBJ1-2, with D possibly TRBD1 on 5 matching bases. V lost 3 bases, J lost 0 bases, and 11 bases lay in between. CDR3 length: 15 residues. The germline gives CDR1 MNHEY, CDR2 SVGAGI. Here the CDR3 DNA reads TGTGCCAGCAGTTATGGGGCGGCGGCTAACTATGGCTACACCTTC. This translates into CASSYGAAANYGYTF.

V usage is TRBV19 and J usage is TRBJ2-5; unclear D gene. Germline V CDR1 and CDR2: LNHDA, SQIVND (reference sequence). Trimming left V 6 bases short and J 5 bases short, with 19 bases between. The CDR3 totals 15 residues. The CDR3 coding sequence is TGTGCCAGTAGCTCACGATCAGGTAGCCGGGAGACCCAGTACTTC. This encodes CASSSRSGSRETQYF.

For the CDR3, the DNA is TGTGCCAGCAGCTTAGGCGCGTCAGGGCAAGGGGGGGCCCAGTACTTC. Translating it yields CASSLGASGQGGAQYF. The chain carries TRBV11-2 and TRBJ2-5; TRBD2 is a possible D gene (7 bases). Germline V CDR1 and CDR2: SGHAT, FQNNGV. The V and J ends lost 1 base and 9 bases respectively, with 21 bases between them. CDR3 length equals 16 residues. The full variable domain, its missing parts supplied by reference TRBV11-2 and TRBJ2-5, is EAGVAQSPRYKIIEKRQSVAFWCNPISGHATLYWYQQILGQGPKLLIQFQNNGVVDDSQLPKDRFSAERLKGVDSTLKIQPAKLEDSAVYLCASSLGASGQGGAQYFGPGTRLLVL.

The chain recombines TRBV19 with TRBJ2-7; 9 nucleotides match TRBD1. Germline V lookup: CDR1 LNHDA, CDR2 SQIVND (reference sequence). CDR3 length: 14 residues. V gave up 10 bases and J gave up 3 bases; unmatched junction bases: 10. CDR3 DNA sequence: TGTGCCATCAACAACAGGGGGCAGCTCTACGAGCAGTACTTC. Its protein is CAINNRGQLYEQYF.

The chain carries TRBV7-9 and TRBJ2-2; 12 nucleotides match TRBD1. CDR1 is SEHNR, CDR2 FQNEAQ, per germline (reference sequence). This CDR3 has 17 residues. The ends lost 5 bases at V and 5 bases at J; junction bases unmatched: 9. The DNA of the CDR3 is TGTGCCAGCAGCGCCGGGACAGGGGGCTTGGGGACCGGGGAGCTGTTTTTT. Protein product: CASSAGTGGLGTGELFF.

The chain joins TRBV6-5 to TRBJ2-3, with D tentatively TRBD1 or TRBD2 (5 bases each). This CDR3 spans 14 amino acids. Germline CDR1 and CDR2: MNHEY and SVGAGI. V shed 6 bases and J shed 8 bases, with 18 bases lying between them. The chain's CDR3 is CASSGDPTIGTQYF. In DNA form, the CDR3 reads TGTGCCAGCAGCGGGGACCCTACGATAGGTACGCAGTATTTT.

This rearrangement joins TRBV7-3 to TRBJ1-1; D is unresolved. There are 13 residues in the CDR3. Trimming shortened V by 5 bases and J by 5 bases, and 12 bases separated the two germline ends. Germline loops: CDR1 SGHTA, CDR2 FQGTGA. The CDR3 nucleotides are TGTGCCAGCAGCCGAACGGGCGGAACTGAAGCTTTCTTT. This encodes CASSRTGGTEAFF. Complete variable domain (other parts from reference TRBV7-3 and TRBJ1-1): GAGVSQTPSNKVTEKGKYVELRCDPISGHTALYWYRQSLGQGPEFLIYFQGTGAADDSGLPNDRFFAVRPEGSVSTLKIQRTERGDSAVYLCASSRTGGTEAFFGQGTRLTVV.

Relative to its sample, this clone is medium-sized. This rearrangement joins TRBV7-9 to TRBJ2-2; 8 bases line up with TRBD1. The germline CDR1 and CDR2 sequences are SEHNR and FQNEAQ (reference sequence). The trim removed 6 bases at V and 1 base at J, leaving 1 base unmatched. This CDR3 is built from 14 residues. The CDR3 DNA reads TGTGCCAGCAGGGACAGGGTGAACACCGGGGAGCTGTTTTTT. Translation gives CASRDRVNTGELFF.